This TCR beta chain was obtained from a study of OX40 agonist ivuxolimab in advanced cancers. This clone occurred once. The table came from immunoSEQ multiplex PCR; TCRdb's copy has only in-frame clones and leaves some out. The sample has about 62,000 clones, 85% seen once. The CDR3 totals 12 residues. Germline CDR1 reads SGHAT; CDR2 reads FQDESV (reference sequence). Between the trimmed V and J ends, which lost 3 bases and 4 bases, there was a span of 3 bases. The V call is TRBV11-1, the J call TRBJ2-2; D uncertain. The sequenced sample was CD4+ or CD8+ T cells sorted from blood, obtained in a trial of the OX40 agonist ivuxolimab. This receptor was taken from an adult with an advanced solid tumor such as melanoma, head and neck, liver or kidney cancer. CDR3 in DNA: TGTGCCAGCAGCTTTGGCACCGGGGAGCTGTTTTTT. Protein sequence: CASSFGTGELFF.